Listed below are T cell receptor beta chains from one sample, sequenced in a study of blood T cell repertoires in COVID-19. Measured with immunoSEQ multiplex PCR; TCRdb has only the in-frame clones, and not every one. The data hold under 300,000 clones, with 70% to 85% observed a single time. Specimen: peripheral blood. Receptors originate from a woman aged 40 to 49 with active or convalescent COVID-19. Each CDR3 is given with its conserved first and last residue. A D gene is named only where the DNA matches it firmly. For some rows the clone size is stated as once, few or many, or as a class when expanded; others skip it.

d_gene: .
abundance: .
j_gene: TRBJ2-4
v_gene: TRBV9
CDR3aa: CASSPLGRGSENIQYF
CDR3nt: TGTGCCAGCAGCCCTCTTGGAAGGGGGTCAGAGAACATTCAGTACTTC

d_gene: TRBD1
abundance: .
j_gene: TRBJ1-2
v_gene: TRBV5-4
CDR3aa: CASSLGQGARKNYGYTF
CDR3nt: TGTGCCAGCAGCTTGGGACAGGGGGCGAGAAAAAACTATGGCTACACCTTC

d_gene: .
abundance: .
j_gene: TRBJ1-1
v_gene: TRBV12-3/TRBV12-4
CDR3aa: CASSFNWARGAFF
CDR3nt: TGTGCCAGCAGTTTTAATTGGGCCAGGGGAGCTTTCTTT

d_gene: .
abundance: .
j_gene: TRBJ2-1
v_gene: TRBV27
CDR3aa: CASSFSAGLYNEQFF
CDR3nt: TGTGCCAGCAGTTTCTCGGCAGGGTTATACAATGAGCAGTTCTTC

d_gene: TRBD2
abundance: .
j_gene: TRBJ2-1
v_gene: TRBV29-1
CDR3aa: CSGGTYRTSGGSSYNEQFF
CDR3nt: TGCAGCGGGGGGACTTACAGGACTAGCGGGGGAAGCTCCTACAATGAGCAGTTCTTC

d_gene: .
abundance: once
j_gene: TRBJ1-2
v_gene: TRBV30
CDR3aa: CAWSVGGGYNYGYTF
CDR3nt: TGTGCCTGGAGTGTAGGCGGGGGCTATAACTATGGCTACACCTTC

d_gene: TRBD2
abundance: .
j_gene: TRBJ2-1
v_gene: TRBV5-1
CDR3aa: CASSISGGVNEQFF
CDR3nt: TGCGCCAGCAGCATTAGCGGGGGGGTTAATGAGCAGTTCTTC

d_gene: TRBD1
abundance: .
j_gene: TRBJ1-2
v_gene: TRBV28
CDR3aa: CASSRTGFEGYTF
CDR3nt: TGTGCCAGCAGCCGGACAGGGTTTGAGGGCTACACCTTC

d_gene: TRBD1
abundance: .
j_gene: TRBJ1-2
v_gene: TRBV6-6
CDR3aa: CASSPTGLSGYTF
CDR3nt: TGTGCCAGCAGTCCGACAGGGTTGTCGGGCTACACCTTC

d_gene: .
abundance: .
j_gene: TRBJ1-1
v_gene: TRBV12-3/TRBV12-4
CDR3aa: CASSLADFTEAFF
CDR3nt: TGTGCCAGCAGTTTGGCCGATTTCACTGAAGCTTTCTTT

d_gene: .
abundance: .
j_gene: TRBJ2-3
v_gene: TRBV6-6
CDR3aa: CASSYSGGQGDTQYF
CDR3nt: TGTGCCAGCAGTTACTCGGGGGGGCAGGGAGATACGCAGTATTTT

d_gene: .
abundance: .
j_gene: TRBJ1-6
v_gene: TRBV9
CDR3aa: CASSPQTLSYNSPLHF
CDR3nt: TGTGCCAGCAGCCCTCAGACACTGTCCTATAATTCACCCCTCCACTTT

d_gene: .
abundance: .
j_gene: TRBJ2-2
v_gene: TRBV20-1
CDR3aa: CSASSPGIAGELFF
CDR3nt: TGCAGTGCTAGTTCCCCAGGGATCGCCGGGGAGCTGTTTTTT

d_gene: TRBD1
abundance: .
j_gene: TRBJ1-1
v_gene: TRBV18
CDR3aa: CASSFRTGMNTEAFF
CDR3nt: TGTGCCAGCTCATTTAGGACAGGGATGAACACTGAAGCTTTCTTT

d_gene: .
abundance: .
j_gene: TRBJ1-1
v_gene: TRBV19
CDR3aa: CASSAGGLEAFF
CDR3nt: TGTGCCAGTAGCGCCGGCGGCCTTGAAGCTTTCTTT

d_gene: .
abundance: few
j_gene: TRBJ1-2
v_gene: TRBV11-2
CDR3aa: CASRLVGGAYGYTF
CDR3nt: TGTGCCAGCAGACTCGTCGGGGGGGCCTATGGCTACACCTTC

d_gene: .
abundance: .
j_gene: TRBJ1-2
v_gene: TRBV27
CDR3aa: CASSLIAGARGYTF
CDR3nt: TGTGCCAGCAGTTTAATCGCAGGGGCGAGGGGCTACACCTTC

d_gene: .
abundance: .
j_gene: TRBJ1-1
v_gene: TRBV3-1/TRBV3-2
CDR3aa: CASSQNQGTEAFF
CDR3nt: TGTGCCAGCAGCCAAAATCAGGGCACTGAAGCTTTCTTT

d_gene: .
abundance: once
j_gene: TRBJ1-5
v_gene: TRBV25-1
CDR3aa: CASTLTRQNLQPQHF
CDR3nt: TGTGCCAGCACCTTGACCCGACAGAACCTTCAGCCCCAGCATTTT

d_gene: .
abundance: .
j_gene: TRBJ2-2
v_gene: TRBV11-3
CDR3aa: CASSAAPPGELFF
CDR3nt: TGTGCCAGCAGCGCGGCCCCTCCCGGGGAGCTGTTTTTT

d_gene: TRBD1
abundance: .
j_gene: TRBJ1-2
v_gene: TRBV7-9
CDR3aa: CASSLEGSTGANYGYTF
CDR3nt: TGTGCCAGCAGCTTAGAAGGCAGCACAGGGGCTAACTATGGCTACACCTTC

d_gene: .
abundance: .
j_gene: TRBJ1-3
v_gene: TRBV6-6
CDR3aa: CASSLGSVDSGNTIYF
CDR3nt: TGTGCCAGCAGTCTGGGTAGCGTGGACTCTGGAAACACCATATATTTT

d_gene: TRBD2
abundance: .
j_gene: TRBJ2-3
v_gene: TRBV24-1
CDR3aa: CATKRGGTDTQYF
CDR3nt: TGTGCCACCAAGCGGGGGGGCACAGATACGCAGTATTTT

d_gene: .
abundance: .
j_gene: TRBJ2-5
v_gene: TRBV4-1
CDR3aa: CASSQEAGWRETQYF
CDR3nt: TGCGCCAGCAGCCAAGAAGCCGGGTGGCGAGAGACCCAGTACTTC

d_gene: .
abundance: .
j_gene: TRBJ1-2
v_gene: TRBV25-1
CDR3aa: CASSENAWGSYGYTF
CDR3nt: TGTGCCAGCAGTGAAAATGCTTGGGGCAGCTATGGCTACACCTTC

d_gene: .
abundance: .
j_gene: TRBJ1-2
v_gene: TRBV29-1
CDR3aa: CSVGDRRDGYTF
CDR3nt: TGCAGCGTTGGAGACAGGCGGGATGGCTACACCTTC

d_gene: TRBD1
abundance: .
j_gene: TRBJ2-4
v_gene: TRBV15
CDR3aa: CATSSTGGAKNIQYF
CDR3nt: TGTGCCACCAGCAGTACAGGGGGAGCCAAAAACATTCAGTACTTC

d_gene: .
abundance: .
j_gene: TRBJ1-4
v_gene: TRBV11-2
CDR3aa: CASSPDPGRLLFF
CDR3nt: TGTGCCAGCAGCCCCGACCCTGGCAGGCTACTGTTTTTT